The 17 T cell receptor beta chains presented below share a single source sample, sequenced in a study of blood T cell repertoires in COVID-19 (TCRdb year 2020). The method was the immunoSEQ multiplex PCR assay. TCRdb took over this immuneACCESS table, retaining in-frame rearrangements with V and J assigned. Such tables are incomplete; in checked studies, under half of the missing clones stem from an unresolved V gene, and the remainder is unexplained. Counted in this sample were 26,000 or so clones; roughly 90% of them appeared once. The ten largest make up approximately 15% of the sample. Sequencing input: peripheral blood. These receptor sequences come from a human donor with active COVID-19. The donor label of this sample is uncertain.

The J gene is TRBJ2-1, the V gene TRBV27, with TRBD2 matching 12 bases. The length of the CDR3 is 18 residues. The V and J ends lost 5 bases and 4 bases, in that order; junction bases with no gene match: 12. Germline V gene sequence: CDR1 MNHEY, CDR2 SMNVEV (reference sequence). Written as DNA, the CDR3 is TGTGCCAGCAGTCTCATATCGCCTAGCGGGAGGGTGTACAATGAGCAGTTCTTC. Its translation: CASSLISPSGRVYNEQFF.

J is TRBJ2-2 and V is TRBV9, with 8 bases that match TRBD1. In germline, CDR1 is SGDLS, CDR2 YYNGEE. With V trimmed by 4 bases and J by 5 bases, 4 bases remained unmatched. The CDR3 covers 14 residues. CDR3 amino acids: CASSPRTGTGELFF. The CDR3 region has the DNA TGTGCCAGCAGCCCCCGGACAGGGACCGGGGAGCTGTTTTTT. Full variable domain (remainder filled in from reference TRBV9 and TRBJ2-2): DSGVTQTPKHLITATGQRVTLRCSPRSGDLSVYWYQQSLDQGLQFLIQYYNGEERAKGNILERFSAQQFPDLHSELNLSSLELGDSALYFCASSPRTGTGELFFGEGSRLTVL.

This chain's CDR3 is CASSLGSGVFYGYTF. The CDR3 bases are TGCGCCAGCAGCTTGGGGTCAGGGGTTTTCTATGGCTACACCTTC. V usage is TRBV5-1 and J usage is TRBJ1-2; TRBD1 is a possible D gene (6 bases). V was shortened by 0 bases and J by 4 bases, with 13 bases between the two germline ends. Germline values: CDR1 SGHRS, CDR2 YFSETQ. The length of the CDR3 is 15 residues.

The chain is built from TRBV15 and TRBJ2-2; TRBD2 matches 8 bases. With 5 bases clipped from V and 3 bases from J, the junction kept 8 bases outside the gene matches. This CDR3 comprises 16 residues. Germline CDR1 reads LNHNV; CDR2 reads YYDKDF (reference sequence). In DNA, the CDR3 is TGTGCCACCAGCCGCTTCGGGGGGGAGGACACCGGGGAGCTGTTTTTT. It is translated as CATSRFGGEDTGELFF.

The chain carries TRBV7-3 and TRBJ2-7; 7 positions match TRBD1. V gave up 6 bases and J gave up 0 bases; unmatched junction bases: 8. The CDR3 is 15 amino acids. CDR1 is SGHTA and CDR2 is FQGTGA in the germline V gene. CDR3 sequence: CASRSRGTNSYEQYF. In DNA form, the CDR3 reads TGTGCCAGCAGGAGCAGGGGGACCAACTCCTACGAGCAGTACTTC.

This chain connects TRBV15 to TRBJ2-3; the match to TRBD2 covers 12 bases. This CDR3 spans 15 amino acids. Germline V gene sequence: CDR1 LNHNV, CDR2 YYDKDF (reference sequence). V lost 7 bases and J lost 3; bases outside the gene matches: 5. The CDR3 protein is CATKETSGGTDTQYF. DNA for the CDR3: TGTGCCACCAAGGAGACTAGCGGGGGTACAGATACGCAGTATTTT.

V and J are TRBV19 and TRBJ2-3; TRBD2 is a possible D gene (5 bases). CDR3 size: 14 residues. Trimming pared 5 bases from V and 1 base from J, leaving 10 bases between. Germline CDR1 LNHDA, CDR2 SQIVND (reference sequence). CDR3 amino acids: CASSPGLGTDTQYF. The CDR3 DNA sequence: TGTGCCAGTAGTCCCGGACTTGGCACAGATACGCAGTATTTT.

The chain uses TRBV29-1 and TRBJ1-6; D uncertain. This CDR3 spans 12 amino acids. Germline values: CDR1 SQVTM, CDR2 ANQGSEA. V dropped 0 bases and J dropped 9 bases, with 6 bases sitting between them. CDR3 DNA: TGCAGCGTTGAAGACGGGGTTTCACCCCTCCACTTT. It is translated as CSVEDGVSPLHF.

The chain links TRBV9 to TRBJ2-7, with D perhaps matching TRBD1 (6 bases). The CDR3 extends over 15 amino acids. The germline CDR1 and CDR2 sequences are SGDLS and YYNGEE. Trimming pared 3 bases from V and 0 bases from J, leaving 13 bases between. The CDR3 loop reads CASSAGQSYSYEQYF. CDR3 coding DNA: TGTGCCAGCAGCGCCGGACAGTCTTACTCCTACGAGCAGTACTTC. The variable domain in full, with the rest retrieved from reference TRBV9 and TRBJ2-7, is DSGVTQTPKHLITATGQRVTLRCSPRSGDLSVYWYQQSLDQGLQFLIQYYNGEERAKGNILERFSAQQFPDLHSELNLSSLELGDSALYFCASSAGQSYSYEQYFGPGTRLTVT.

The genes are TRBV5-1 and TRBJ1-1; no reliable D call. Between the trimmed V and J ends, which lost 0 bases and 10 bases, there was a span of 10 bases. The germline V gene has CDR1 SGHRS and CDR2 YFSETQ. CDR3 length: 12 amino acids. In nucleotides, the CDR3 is TGCGCCAGCAGCTTGGACGTCGGTTTAGCTTTCTTT. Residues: CASSLDVGLAFF.

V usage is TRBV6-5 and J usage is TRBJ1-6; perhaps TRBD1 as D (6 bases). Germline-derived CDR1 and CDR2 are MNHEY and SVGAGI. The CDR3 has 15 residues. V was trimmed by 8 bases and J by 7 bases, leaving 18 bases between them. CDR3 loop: CASSEAPGVNSPLHF. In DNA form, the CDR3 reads TGTGCCAGCTCGGAGGCCCCAGGGGTGAATTCACCCCTCCACTTT.

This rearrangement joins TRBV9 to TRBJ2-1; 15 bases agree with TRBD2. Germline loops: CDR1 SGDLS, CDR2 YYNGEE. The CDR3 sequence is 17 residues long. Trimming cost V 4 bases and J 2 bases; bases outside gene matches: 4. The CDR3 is CASSPGLAGGTYNEQFF. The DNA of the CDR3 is TGTGCCAGCAGCCCGGGACTAGCGGGGGGAACCTACAATGAGCAGTTCTTC.

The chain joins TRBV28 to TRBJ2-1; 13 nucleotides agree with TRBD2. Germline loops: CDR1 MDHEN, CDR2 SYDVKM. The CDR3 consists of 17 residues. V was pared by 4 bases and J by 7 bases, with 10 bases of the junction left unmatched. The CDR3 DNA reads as TGTGCCAGCAGTTCTCCCCTTACTAGCGGGAGGGTGAATGAGCAGTTCTTC. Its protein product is CASSSPLTSGRVNEQFF.

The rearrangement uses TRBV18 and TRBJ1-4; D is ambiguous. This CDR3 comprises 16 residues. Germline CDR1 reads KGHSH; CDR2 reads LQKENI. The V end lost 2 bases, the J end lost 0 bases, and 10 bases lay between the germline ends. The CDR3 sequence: CASSPIAAATNEKLFF. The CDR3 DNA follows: TGTGCCAGCTCACCAATCGCGGCCGCAACTAATGAAAAACTGTTTTTT.

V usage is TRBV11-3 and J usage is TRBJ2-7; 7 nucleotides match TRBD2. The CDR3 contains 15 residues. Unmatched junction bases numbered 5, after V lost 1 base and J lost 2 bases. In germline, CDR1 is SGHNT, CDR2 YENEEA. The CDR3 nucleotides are TGTGCCAGCAGCTTAGGGCGGGGGACCACCTACGAGCAGTACTTC. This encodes CASSLGRGTTYEQYF.

As DNA, the CDR3 is TGTGCCAGCAGCTTGGAACAGGGGAGCACTGAAGCTTTCTTT. Its translation is CASSLEQGSTEAFF. The chain is built from TRBV5-8 and TRBJ1-1; TRBD1 matches 7 bases. The CDR3 spans 14 residues. V trimming: 0 bases; J trimming: 4 bases; junction bases outside the gene matches: 3. Per germline, CDR1 SGHTS and CDR2 YDEGEE.

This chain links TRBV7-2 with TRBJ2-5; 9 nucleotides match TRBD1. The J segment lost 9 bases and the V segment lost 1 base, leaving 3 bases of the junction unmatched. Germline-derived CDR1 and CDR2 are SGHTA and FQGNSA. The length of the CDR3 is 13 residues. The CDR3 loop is CASSLGGQGSQYF. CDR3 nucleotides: TGTGCCAGCAGCTTAGGGGGACAGGGTTCCCAGTACTTC.